Below, 2 T cell receptor beta chains from the same sample are listed, as sequenced in a study of blood T cell repertoires in COVID-19. TCRdb's table, derived via immunoSEQ multiplex PCR, lists solely in-frame clones and lacks some. In the table there are approximately 110,000 clones, 75% to 85% of which are singletons. The sample comprised peripheral blood. These receptors were obtained from a woman between 70 and 85 years old with acute or convalescent COVID-19.

A note on this clone: The same CDR3 is also encoded by other DNA sequences in this sample. V usage is TRBV5-1 and J usage is TRBJ1-2; TRBD1 matches at 10 bases. Trimming at V came to 4 bases and at J to 2 bases, leaving 2 bases not matched to a gene. This CDR3 region has 14 residues. Looked up from germline, CDR1 is SGHRS and CDR2 is YFSETQ. CDR3 bases: TGCGCCAGCAGCCCGGGACAGGGGAACTATGGCTACACCTTC. It codes for CASSPGQGNYGYTF.

This clone was observed once. Here the CDR3 reads CASSFQRTGELFF. The CDR3 DNA reads as TGTGCCAGCAGCTTTCAGCGGACCGGGGAGCTGTTTTTT. The rearrangement links TRBV11-2 to TRBJ2-2; D may be TRBD2 (5 bases). There are 13 residues in the CDR3. Germline V gives CDR1 SGHAT, CDR2 FQNNGV. Trimming pared 3 bases from V and 5 bases from J, leaving 7 bases between.